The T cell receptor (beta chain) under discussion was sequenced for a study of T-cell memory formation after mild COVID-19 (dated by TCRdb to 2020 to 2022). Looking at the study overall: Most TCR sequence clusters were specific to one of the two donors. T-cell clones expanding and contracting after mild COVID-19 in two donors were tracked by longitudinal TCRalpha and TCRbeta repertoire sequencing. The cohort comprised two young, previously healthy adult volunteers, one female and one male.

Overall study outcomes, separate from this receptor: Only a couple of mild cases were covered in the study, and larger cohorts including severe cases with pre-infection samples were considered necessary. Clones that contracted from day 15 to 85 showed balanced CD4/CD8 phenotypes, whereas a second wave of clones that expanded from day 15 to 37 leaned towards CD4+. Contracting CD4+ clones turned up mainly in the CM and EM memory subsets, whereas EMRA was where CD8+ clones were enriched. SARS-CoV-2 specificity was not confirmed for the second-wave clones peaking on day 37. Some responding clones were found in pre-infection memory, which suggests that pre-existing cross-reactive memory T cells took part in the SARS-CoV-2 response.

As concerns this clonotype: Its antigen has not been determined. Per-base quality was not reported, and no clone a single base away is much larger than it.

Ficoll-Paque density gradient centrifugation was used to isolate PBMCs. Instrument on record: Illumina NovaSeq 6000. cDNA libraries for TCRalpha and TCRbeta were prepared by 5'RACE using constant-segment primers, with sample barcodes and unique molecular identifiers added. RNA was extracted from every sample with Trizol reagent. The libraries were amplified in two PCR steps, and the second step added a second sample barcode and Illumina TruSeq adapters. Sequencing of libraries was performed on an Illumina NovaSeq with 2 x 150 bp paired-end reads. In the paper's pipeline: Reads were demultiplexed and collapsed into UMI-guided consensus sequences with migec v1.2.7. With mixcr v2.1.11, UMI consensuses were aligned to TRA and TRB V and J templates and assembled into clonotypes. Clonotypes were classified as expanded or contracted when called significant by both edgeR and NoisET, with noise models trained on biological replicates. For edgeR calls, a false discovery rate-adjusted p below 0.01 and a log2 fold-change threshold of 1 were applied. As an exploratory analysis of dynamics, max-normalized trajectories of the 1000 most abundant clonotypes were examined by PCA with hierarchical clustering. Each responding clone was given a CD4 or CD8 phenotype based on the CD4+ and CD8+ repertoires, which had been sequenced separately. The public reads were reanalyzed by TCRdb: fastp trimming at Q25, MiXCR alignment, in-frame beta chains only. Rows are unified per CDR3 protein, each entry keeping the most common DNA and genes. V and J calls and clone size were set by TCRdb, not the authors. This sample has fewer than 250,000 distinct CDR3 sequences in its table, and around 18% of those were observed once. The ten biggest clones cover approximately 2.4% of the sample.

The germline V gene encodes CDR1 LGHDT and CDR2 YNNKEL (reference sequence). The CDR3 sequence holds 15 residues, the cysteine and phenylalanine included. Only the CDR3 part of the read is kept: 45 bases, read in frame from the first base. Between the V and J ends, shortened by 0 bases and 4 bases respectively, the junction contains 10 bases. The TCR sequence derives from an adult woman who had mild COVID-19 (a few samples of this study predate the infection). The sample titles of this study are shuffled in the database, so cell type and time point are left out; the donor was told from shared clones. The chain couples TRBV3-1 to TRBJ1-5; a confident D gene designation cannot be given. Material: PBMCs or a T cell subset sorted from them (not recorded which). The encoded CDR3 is CASSQDPGPNQPQHF. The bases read TGTGCCAGCAGCCAAGATCCCGGGCCAAATCAGCCCCAGCATTTT.